The 30 T cell receptor beta chains below all came from one sample that was sequenced in a study of cytomegalovirus exposure and HLA in healthy donors. Some clones are missing from TCRdb's copy, which holds only in-frame ones; the method was immunoSEQ multiplex PCR. The table includes more than 140,000 clones, about 89% detected once. The sample comprised PBMCs. The receptors stem from a woman aged 18-29 years in good health and CMV-seropositive.

A remark on this clone: Compared with germline, one end of the junction differs, possibly owing to a read error. The V and J genes are TRBV7-7 and TRBJ2-5; 11 positions agree with TRBD2. Germline values: CDR1 SSHAT, CDR2 FNYEAQ (reference sequence). The CDR3 loop spans 20 amino acids. The CDR3 coding sequence is TGTGCTAGCAGCTTAGTTTCTCGGCGGGTAGCGGGAGGGCCAATAGAGACCCAGTACTTC. The encoded protein is CASSLVSRRVAGGPIETQYF.

This rearrangement joins TRBV5-8 to TRBJ1-2, with 11 bases aligning to TRBD1. V was pared by 1 base and J by 4 bases, with 3 bases of the junction left unmatched. This CDR3 has 15 amino acids. Germline V CDR1 and CDR2: SGHTS, YDEGEE. The CDR3 loop reads CASSLSGTGGYGYTF. In nucleotides, the CDR3 is TGTGCCAGCAGCTTGTCCGGGACAGGGGGCTATGGCTACACCTTC.

In the case of this clone: Germline and junction disagree at one end, which may indicate a read error. This chain uses TRBV5-6 with TRBJ1-2; TRBD1 might be the D (5 bases). The CDR3 has 15 residues. Germline CDR1 SGHDT, CDR2 YYEEEE. This CDR3 reads CASSSRAVGVEGSSF. In DNA form, the CDR3 reads TGTGCCAGCAGCTCCCGGGCGGTGGGGGTGGAGGGCTCGTCCTTC.

V usage is TRBV5-1 and J usage is TRBJ2-1, with 7 bases that match TRBD1. The CDR3 has 12 residues. CDR1 and CDR2 from the germline V gene are SGHRS and YFSETQ. With V trimmed by 0 bases and J by 11 bases, 2 bases remained unmatched. CDR3 bases: TGCGCCAGCAGCTTGGAAGGGGGCCAGCAGTTCTTC. Translated, it gives CASSLEGGQQFF.

This chain joins TRBV19 and TRBJ1-4; tentatively, D is TRBD1 (6 bases). CDR1 and CDR2 (germline): LNHDA, SQIVND (reference sequence). CDR3 length: 15 amino acids. V lost 6 bases and J 0 bases, leaving 11 bases between the germline ends. The DNA for the CDR3 is TGTGCCAGTAGAGGGACACCAACAACTAATGAAAAACTGTTTTTT. Translated, it gives CASRGTPTTNEKLFF.

J is TRBJ2-1 and V is TRBV5-1, with D possibly matching TRBD1 (5 bases). The CDR3 length is 14 residues. CDR1 is SGHRS and CDR2 is YFSETQ in the germline V gene. Trimming removed 1 base at V and 8 bases at J, with 13 bases between. The chain's CDR3 is CASSLWGGRDEQFF. CDR3 in DNA: TGCGCCAGCAGCTTGTGGGGCGGCCGGGATGAGCAGTTCTTC.

V gene TRBV6-1 combines with J gene TRBJ2-1, with D perhaps matching TRBD1 (6 bases). V dropped 2 bases and J dropped 4 bases, with 6 bases sitting between them. Per germline, CDR1 MNHNS and CDR2 SASEGT. The CDR3 has 13 residues. CDR3 region: CASSETGYNEQFF. The CDR3 coding sequence is TGTGCCAGCAGTGAAACAGGGTACAATGAGCAGTTCTTC.

This clone came up once. This chain links TRBV5-4 with TRBJ2-5, with D possibly matching TRBD2 (6 bases). The germline V and J ends were trimmed by 0 bases and 5 bases, with 8 bases remaining between them. CDR1 and CDR2 (germline): SGHNT, YYREEE (reference sequence). The CDR3 has 13 amino acids. CDR3 sequence (DNA): TGTGCCAGCAGCTTGGTGGAGGGTGAGACCCAGTACTTC. Translated, it gives CASSLVEGETQYF.

The chain uses TRBV5-6 and TRBJ1-2; D ambiguous. The V and J ends lost 0 bases and 5 bases respectively, with 8 bases between them. From germline, CDR1 is SGHDT and CDR2 YYEEEE. The CDR3 length is 13 residues. The CDR3 here is CASSLDQSYGYTF. CDR3 nucleotide sequence: TGTGCCAGCAGCTTGGATCAGTCTTATGGCTACACCTTC.

CDR3 DNA sequence: TGTGCCAGCTTGCGCGGGACTAATGAAAAACTGTTTTTT. This sequence encodes CASLRGTNEKLFF. J is TRBJ1-4 and V is TRBV6-6; D gene unclear. The CDR3 has 13 amino acids. V was cut by 8 bases and J by 2 bases, with 9 bases left in between. Germline V gene sequence: CDR1 MNHNY, CDR2 SVGAGI (reference sequence).

The chain has TRBV27 and TRBJ2-2; perhaps TRBD2 as D (5 bases). The V and J ends lost 2 bases and 5 bases respectively, with 18 bases between them. CDR1 and CDR2 (germline): MNHEY, SMNVEV (reference sequence). This CDR3 is 17 amino acids long. The CDR3: CASSLGLAGRMTGELFF. The DNA for the CDR3 is TGTGCCAGCAGTTTAGGTCTAGCAGGTCGGATGACCGGGGAGCTGTTTTTT.

The V gene is TRBV5-1, the J gene TRBJ1-2; D is perhaps TRBD1 (6 bases). V was pared by 4 bases and J by 4 bases, with 17 bases between. CDR3 size: 15 residues. CDR1 is SGHRS, CDR2 YFSETQ, per germline. The CDR3 bases are TGCGCCAGCAGCCCGGGAACAGGGTGGTCCTATGGCTACACCTTC. Amino acid sequence: CASSPGTGWSYGYTF.

The genes are TRBV5-1 and TRBJ2-5, with 11 bases identical to TRBD2. The CDR3 consists of 18 residues. The V segment lost 2 bases and the J segment 3 bases; nucleotides outside the gene matches: 12. Germline assignment: CDR1 SGHRS and CDR2 YFSETQ. This CDR3 is CASSLIDPGLAAKETQYF. In DNA form, the CDR3 reads TGCGCCAGCAGCTTAATAGACCCGGGACTAGCGGCAAAAGAGACCCAGTACTTC. The whole variable domain, remainder taken from reference TRBV5-1 and TRBJ2-5, is KAGVTQTPRYLIKTRGQQVTLSCSPISGHRSVSWYQQTPGQGLQFLFEYFSETQRNKGNFPGRFSGRQFSNSRSEMNVSTLELGDSALYLCASSLIDPGLAAKETQYFGPGTRLLVL.

The chain carries TRBV30 and TRBJ1-1; perhaps TRBD1 as D (6 bases). CDR3 size: 14 residues. Trimming took 5 bases from V and 1 from J, leaving 14 bases between them. CDR1 and CDR2 from the germline V gene are GTSNPN and SVGIG (reference sequence). The CDR3 is CAWGVGAANTEAFF. The CDR3, as DNA: TGTGCCTGGGGAGTGGGGGCGGCGAACACTGAAGCTTTCTTT.

This rearrangement joins TRBV10-3 to TRBJ1-2, with D unclear. V lost 3 bases, J lost 2 bases, and 10 bases lay in between. The CDR3 runs 14 residues. The V gene's germline CDR1 is ENHRY and CDR2 SYGVKD. The CDR3 DNA reads TGTGCCATCAGTGATCAAATAGCGAACTATGGCTACACCTTC. This sequence encodes CAISDQIANYGYTF.

Note on this clone: At one boundary the junction diverges from the germline segment, which might be a read error. V is TRBV7-9 and J is TRBJ2-7; D perhaps matches TRBD2 (5 bases). Germline CDR1 SEHNR, CDR2 FQNEAQ (reference sequence). The CDR3 covers 13 residues. The CDR3 bases are TGTGCCAGCAGCCTGTCTAGCTCCCACGAGCAGTACTTC. It encodes CASSLSSSHEQYF.

The chain has TRBV11-3 and TRBJ2-5, with TRBD2 matching 8 bases. The CDR3 length is 14 residues. With V trimmed by 5 bases and J by 4 bases, 6 bases remained unmatched. Germline V CDR1 and CDR2: SGHNT, YENEEA. The CDR3 here is CASSPGRATETQYF. The CDR3 DNA is TGTGCCAGCAGCCCCGGGAGGGCCACAGAGACCCAGTACTTC.

The genes are TRBV18 and TRBJ1-1, with 7 bases aligning to TRBD1. The J segment lost 0 bases and the V segment lost 0 bases, leaving 7 bases of the junction unmatched. The CDR3 covers 17 residues. Looked up from germline, CDR1 is KGHSH and CDR2 is LQKENI. The CDR3 loop is CASSPPGQTFLNTEAFF. The CDR3 coding sequence is TGTGCCAGCTCACCACCGGGACAGACTTTTTTGAACACTGAAGCTTTCTTT.

The chain is built from TRBV4-2 and TRBJ2-1; D may be TRBD2 (6 bases). Germline-derived CDR1 and CDR2 are LGHNA and YNFKEQ. The CDR3 length is 16 residues. With 1 base removed from V and 7 bases from J, the gap between germline ends came to 17 bases. For the CDR3, the DNA is TGTGCCAGCAGCCAAGGTAGCGGACCCCCGGGGAATGAGCAGTTCTTC. This codes for CASSQGSGPPGNEQFF.

This clone occurred a few times. The chain has TRBV28 and TRBJ1-5; weak D call: TRBD1 (6 bases). CDR1 and CDR2 from the germline V gene are MDHEN and SYDVKM. This CDR3 contains 15 residues. V lost 2 bases to trimming and J lost 5 bases, with 13 bases between them. CDR3 in DNA: TGTGCCAGCAGTTTAAACAGCAGGGGCTATCAGCCCCAGCATTTT. Translating gives CASSLNSRGYQPQHF.

The rearrangement links TRBV27 to TRBJ2-7; D is undetermined. With 2 bases removed from V and 1 base from J, the gap between germline ends came to 9 bases. Looked up from germline, CDR1 is MNHEY and CDR2 is SMNVEV (reference sequence). There are 14 residues in the CDR3. CDR3 in DNA: TGTGCCAGCAGTTTACTTAGCAGATCCTACGAGCAGTACTTC. It is translated as CASSLLSRSYEQYF.

The CDR3 loop reads CASSIGTGHETQYF. In nucleotides, the CDR3 is TGTGCCAGTAGTATAGGCACGGGACACGAGACCCAGTACTTC. The chain joins TRBV19 to TRBJ2-5, with D perhaps TRBD1 (6 bases). The ends were cut back, 1 base at V and 5 bases at J, with 11 bases in the middle. Germline lookup yields CDR1 LNHDA and CDR2 SQIVND (reference sequence). The CDR3 runs 14 residues.

This clone has just a few counts. This chain links TRBV5-4 with TRBJ2-7; TRBD2 matches 8 bases. The CDR3 runs 13 residues. J lost 4 bases, V lost 4 bases, and 4 bases had no gene match. The germline CDR1 and CDR2 sequences are SGHNT and YYREEE (reference sequence). Written as DNA, the CDR3 is TGTGCCAGCAGCCCGGGACTAGTATACGAGCAGTACTTC. Its protein product is CASSPGLVYEQYF.

The chain recombines TRBV11-2 with TRBJ2-5, with unresolved D. The CDR3 is 14 amino acids. The germline V gene has CDR1 SGHAT and CDR2 FQNNGV. Deletions cut 5 bases from V and 2 bases from J, with 12 bases between. CDR3 region: CASSLRLDQETQYF. The DNA of the CDR3 is TGTGCCAGCAGCCTCAGGTTGGATCAAGAGACCCAGTACTTC.

The V call is TRBV10-3, the J call TRBJ2-1; 7 bases agree with TRBD2. The length of the CDR3 is 12 residues. Trimming took 4 bases from V and 8 from J; bases not matched to a gene: 2. Germline CDR1 is ENHRY and CDR2 is SYGVKD. The CDR3 loop is CAISGGGDEQFF. As DNA, the CDR3 is TGTGCCATCAGTGGGGGAGGGGATGAGCAGTTCTTC.

The chain couples TRBV7-8 to TRBJ2-3; 16 nucleotides align to TRBD2. Germline loops: CDR1 SGHVS, CDR2 FQNEAQ. This CDR3 is built from 18 residues. V trimming: 6 bases; J trimming: 2 bases; junction bases outside the gene matches: 8. For the CDR3, the DNA is TGTGCCAGCAGGGGACTAGCGGGAGGGCACCGGTACACAGATACGCAGTATTTT. Translation: CASRGLAGGHRYTDTQYF.

This rearrangement joins TRBV7-6 to TRBJ2-5; 11 bases agree with TRBD1. J gave up 5 bases and V 6 bases, and 11 bases lay outside the gene matches. CDR1 and CDR2 (germline): SGHVS, FNYEAQ. There are 16 residues in the CDR3. CDR3 amino acids: CASRSPGQGDGETQYF. CDR3 in DNA: TGTGCCAGCAGGTCTCCGGGACAGGGGGACGGGGAGACCCAGTACTTC.

The chain links TRBV4-2 to TRBJ1-2; D ambiguous. This CDR3 contains 12 residues. Germline values: CDR1 LGHNA, CDR2 YNFKEQ. V gave up 6 bases and J gave up 8 bases, with 13 bases separating them. Here the CDR3 DNA reads TGTGCCAGCAGGGAGGGAATTGGGGGCTACACCTTC. Protein sequence: CASREGIGGYTF.

The rearrangement links TRBV10-2 to TRBJ2-7; 9 bases line up with TRBD1. J was trimmed by 4 bases and V by 4 bases; bases with no gene match: 8. The V gene's germline CDR1 is WSHSY and CDR2 SAAADI. This CDR3 region has 15 residues. The CDR3 sequence: CASSARTGAQYEQYF. In DNA, the CDR3 is TGCGCCAGCAGTGCTCGGACAGGGGCCCAATACGAGCAGTACTTC.

V gene TRBV6-5 combines with J gene TRBJ1-1; D is possibly TRBD1 (5 bases). This CDR3 is built from 15 residues. Germline lookup yields CDR1 MNHEY and CDR2 SVGAGI. V gave up 4 bases and J gave up 4 bases, with 16 bases separating them. The CDR3 DNA follows: TGTGCCAGCAGTTCCCAGCAGGGCCAGAGCACTGAAGCTTTCTTT. Encoded protein: CASSSQQGQSTEAFF.